This T cell receptor beta chain was identified in a study of T cell repertoires in cytomegalovirus infection. Using its own MiXCR run on the reads, TCRdb lists one record per CDR3 protein. The sample holds about 51,000 distinct CDR3 sequences, 20% seen once. This clonotype showed up just a few times. What it recognizes is unknown. This CDR3 has 16 amino acids. CDR1 is SGHTA and CDR2 is FQGTGA in the germline V gene. V lost 5 bases to trimming and J lost 8 bases, with 22 bases between them. The receptor's source is a human donor in good health (CMV status not recorded). Some clones in this sample may be carry-over from other donors' samples. The sequencing here drew on CD8+ T cells from cultured PBMCs, taken from culture after CMV antigen stimulation. This rearrangement joins TRBV7-3 to TRBJ2-1; D may be TRBD2 (7 bases). The CDR3 here is CASSPGLGGGKDEQFF. CDR3 DNA sequence: TGTGCCAGCAGCCCCGGCCTAGGGGGGGGCAAAGATGAGCAGTTCTTC.